The 7 T cell receptor beta chains presented below share a single source sample, sequenced in a study of OX40 agonist ivuxolimab in advanced cancers. Sequenced by immunoSEQ multiplex PCR; TCRdb stores in-frame clones only, minus some. Here the sample spans some 90,000 clones, more than 75% being singletons. Here the sequenced sample was CD4+ or CD8+ T cells sorted from blood, taken in a trial of the OX40 agonist ivuxolimab. The source of these receptors is an adult with an advanced solid tumor such as melanoma, head and neck, liver or kidney cancer.

The chain combines TRBV5-1 with TRBJ2-5; 9 nucleotides agree with TRBD1. The CDR3 is 14 residues long. The V gene's germline CDR1 is SGHRS and CDR2 YFSETQ. The V gene end was trimmed by 6 bases and the J gene end by 5 bases; junction bases not matched to a gene: 8. The CDR3 bases are TGCGCCAGCACCCGGACAGGGGAGTGGGAGACCCAGTACTTC. Protein product: CASTRTGEWETQYF.

V and J are TRBV6-1 and TRBJ1-1; maybe TRBD1 (5 bases). The CDR3 is made up of 14 amino acids. Germline CDR1 and CDR2: MNHNS and SASEGT. V shed 4 bases and J shed 0 bases, with 9 bases lying between them. CDR3 sequence reads: CASSVGTLNTEAFF. The CDR3, as DNA: TGTGCCAGCAGTGTTGGGACGCTGAACACTGAAGCTTTCTTT.

V is TRBV29-1 and J is TRBJ2-3; 7 bases are a match to TRBD1. Germline V CDR1 and CDR2: SQVTM, ANQGSEA. This CDR3 contains 16 residues. The trim removed 6 bases at V and 0 bases at J, leaving 12 bases unmatched. The CDR3 spells CSVNYRGSPSTDTQYF. DNA of the CDR3: TGCAGCGTCAATTACAGGGGATCCCCTAGCACAGATACGCAGTATTTT.

The table lists this clone with a few counts. The chain combines TRBV28 with TRBJ2-3; TRBD1 matches 8 bases. This CDR3 contains 14 residues. Per germline, CDR1 MDHEN and CDR2 SYDVKM. The CDR3 reads CAITGQGALDTQYF. CDR3 nucleotide sequence: TGTGCTATAACGGGGCAGGGGGCGTTAGATACGCAGTATTTT.

V usage is TRBV28 and J usage is TRBJ2-2, with D unresolved. V was pared by 5 bases and J by 6 bases, with 10 bases between. The CDR3 covers 13 residues. In germline, CDR1 is MDHEN, CDR2 SYDVKM. DNA for the CDR3: TGTGCCAGCAGTACCCTCTCGCCCGGGGAGCTGTTTTTT. Its protein product is CASSTLSPGELFF.

Regarding this clone: The junction differs from germline at one of its ends, possibly a read error. The chain employs TRBV7-2 and TRBJ2-1; 10 nucleotides agree with TRBD2. Germline assignment: CDR1 SGHTA and CDR2 FQGNSA. The CDR3 contains 14 residues. DNA for the CDR3: TGTGCCAGCAACTTAGCGGGAGGTAACAATGAGCAGTTCTTC. Translation: CASNLAGGNNEQFF.

V gene TRBV11-2 combines with J gene TRBJ2-3; 12 bases fit TRBD2. The V gene end was trimmed by 5 bases and the J gene end by 5 bases; junction bases not matched to a gene: 14. From germline, CDR1 is SGHAT and CDR2 FQNNGV. This CDR3 is built from 18 residues. In DNA form, the CDR3 reads TGTGCCAGCAGCCTCACCTTGCTAGCGGGAGGGCAGGGAGATACGCAGTATTTT. This encodes CASSLTLLAGGQGDTQYF.